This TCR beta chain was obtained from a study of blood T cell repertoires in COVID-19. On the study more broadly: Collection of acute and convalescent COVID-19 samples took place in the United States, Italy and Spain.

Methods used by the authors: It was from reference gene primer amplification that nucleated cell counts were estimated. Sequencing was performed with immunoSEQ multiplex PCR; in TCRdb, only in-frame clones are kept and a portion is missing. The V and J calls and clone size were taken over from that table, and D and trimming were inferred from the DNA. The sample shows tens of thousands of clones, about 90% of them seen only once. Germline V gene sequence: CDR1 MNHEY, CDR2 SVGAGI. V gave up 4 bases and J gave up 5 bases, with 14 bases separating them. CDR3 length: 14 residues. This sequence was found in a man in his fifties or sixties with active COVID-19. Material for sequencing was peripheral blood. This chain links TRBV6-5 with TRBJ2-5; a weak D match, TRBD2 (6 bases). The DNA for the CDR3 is TGTGCCAGCAGTTCCTGGGCGGGAAGTGAGACCCAGTACTTC. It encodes CASSSWAGSETQYF.